These T cell receptor beta chains were read from a single sample in a study of brain T cells in children with intractable seizures. The data were produced by immunoSEQ multiplex PCR, yet TCRdb's version contains in-frame clones alone and is incomplete. The profile covers about 350,000 clones, with 93% appearing a single time and under 7% taken by the ten largest. The sample in question was peripheral blood, obtained less than 6 months after surgery. These receptors came from a boy less than two years old with tuberous sclerosis and intractable seizures. Both conserved end residues are part of each CDR3. The order of the fields is CDR3 length, clone size, J gene, V gene, CDR3 protein. The listing skips clone size in some rows; elsewhere it reads once, few, many or a size class.

CDR3 length: 18
clone size: -
J gene: TRBJ2-7
V gene: TRBV6-1
CDR3 protein: CASSEARYPAALVDEQYF

CDR3 length: 15
clone size: -
J gene: TRBJ1-4
V gene: TRBV19
CDR3 protein: CASRILVGSNEKLFF

CDR3 length: 18
clone size: once
J gene: TRBJ2-1
V gene: TRBV11-2
CDR3 protein: CASSFAPSGRPGFREQFF

CDR3 length: 16
clone size: -
J gene: TRBJ2-5
V gene: TRBV11-2
CDR3 protein: CASSPGSRQETETQYF

CDR3 length: 14
clone size: -
J gene: TRBJ2-7
V gene: TRBV11-2
CDR3 protein: CASSVPGRQYEQYF

CDR3 length: 13
clone size: few
J gene: TRBJ1-1
V gene: TRBV30
CDR3 protein: CAWNGRYGTEAFF

CDR3 length: 10
clone size: -
J gene: TRBJ2-7
V gene: TRBV2
CDR3 protein: CASSASEQYF

CDR3 length: 15
clone size: -
J gene: TRBJ1-2
V gene: TRBV13
CDR3 protein: CASSRRGRADYGYTF

CDR3 length: 13
clone size: -
J gene: TRBJ1-2
V gene: TRBV7-9
CDR3 protein: CASSLGGVSGYTF

CDR3 length: 16
clone size: -
J gene: TRBJ2-2
V gene: TRBV29-1
CDR3 protein: CSAAPPTSGNTGELFF

CDR3 length: 15
clone size: -
J gene: TRBJ2-5
V gene: TRBV6-6
CDR3 protein: CASSQPGEPMGTQYF

CDR3 length: 14
clone size: -
J gene: TRBJ1-4
V gene: TRBV24-1
CDR3 protein: CATSDGGLDEKLFF

CDR3 length: 15
clone size: -
J gene: TRBJ2-7
V gene: TRBV2
CDR3 protein: CANSNRLARSYEQYF

CDR3 length: 13
clone size: -
J gene: TRBJ2-1
V gene: TRBV30
CDR3 protein: CAWAQDGYNEQFF

CDR3 length: 14
clone size: -
J gene: TRBJ1-2
V gene: TRBV5-1
CDR3 protein: CASSLDSPPLGYTF

CDR3 length: 14
clone size: -
J gene: TRBJ1-2
V gene: TRBV7-3
CDR3 protein: CASSLNPGSYGYTF

CDR3 length: 15
clone size: -
J gene: TRBJ1-3
V gene: TRBV29-1
CDR3 protein: CSAVRSAVSGNTIYF

CDR3 length: 15
clone size: -
J gene: TRBJ2-7
V gene: TRBV6-1
CDR3 protein: CASSEGNGGAGEQYF

CDR3 length: 13
clone size: -
J gene: TRBJ1-4
V gene: TRBV30
CDR3 protein: CAWNLRIREKLFF

CDR3 length: 13
clone size: -
J gene: TRBJ1-5
V gene: TRBV15
CDR3 protein: CATSTYSNQPQHF

CDR3 length: 15
clone size: -
J gene: TRBJ2-7
V gene: TRBV6-5
CDR3 protein: CASETGAGPPDEQYF

CDR3 length: 17
clone size: -
J gene: TRBJ1-5
V gene: TRBV14
CDR3 protein: CASSQDKGQGACQPQHF

CDR3 length: 14
clone size: -
J gene: TRBJ2-1
V gene: TRBV6-5
CDR3 protein: CASGLVDMANEQFF

CDR3 length: 14
clone size: -
J gene: TRBJ2-7
V gene: TRBV19
CDR3 protein: CASSRTGGSYEQYF

CDR3 length: 12
clone size: -
J gene: TRBJ2-3
V gene: TRBV3-1/TRBV3-2
CDR3 protein: CASSHTRDTQYF

CDR3 length: 11
clone size: -
J gene: TRBJ2-7
V gene: TRBV20-1
CDR3 protein: CSAQGVHEQYF

CDR3 length: 15
clone size: few
J gene: TRBJ2-7
V gene: TRBV4-2
CDR3 protein: CASSQETMGSYEQYF

CDR3 length: 13
clone size: -
J gene: TRBJ1-1
V gene: TRBV18
CDR3 protein: CASSPDRVRGAFF

CDR3 length: 17
clone size: -
J gene: TRBJ1-4
V gene: TRBV4-2
CDR3 protein: CASSPHTSQLGAEKLFF

CDR3 length: 13
clone size: -
J gene: TRBJ1-1
V gene: TRBV7-9
CDR3 protein: CASSFMWNTEAFF

CDR3 length: 15
clone size: -
J gene: TRBJ1-4
V gene: TRBV5-6
CDR3 protein: CASSLQGPGGEKLFF

CDR3 length: 14
clone size: few
J gene: TRBJ1-3
V gene: TRBV3-1/TRBV3-2
CDR3 protein: CASSQEDSGNTIYF

CDR3 length: 14
clone size: -
J gene: TRBJ1-2
V gene: TRBV10-3
CDR3 protein: CAISRVQGVGGYTF

CDR3 length: 13
clone size: -
J gene: TRBJ1-2
V gene: TRBV27
CDR3 protein: CASSLAGGYGYTF

CDR3 length: 16
clone size: once
J gene: TRBJ1-5
V gene: TRBV24-1
CDR3 protein: CATSELWPNSNQPQHF

CDR3 length: 12
clone size: -
J gene: TRBJ2-1
V gene: TRBV24-1
CDR3 protein: CATGTSYNEQFF

CDR3 length: 12
clone size: -
J gene: TRBJ1-6
V gene: TRBV3-1/TRBV3-2
CDR3 protein: CASSLLRSPLHF

CDR3 length: 15
clone size: -
J gene: TRBJ2-5
V gene: TRBV30
CDR3 protein: CAWRGSGGAFETQYF

CDR3 length: 14
clone size: few
J gene: TRBJ1-5
V gene: TRBV5-4
CDR3 protein: CASSLREDTQPQHF

CDR3 length: 15
clone size: -
J gene: TRBJ2-1
V gene: TRBV7-9
CDR3 protein: CASTPAGQGYNEQFF

CDR3 length: 14
clone size: -
J gene: TRBJ1-6
V gene: TRBV9
CDR3 protein: CASSGGADNSPLHF

CDR3 length: 14
clone size: -
J gene: TRBJ2-7
V gene: TRBV19
CDR3 protein: CASKIGIAGQEQYF

CDR3 length: 14
clone size: -
J gene: TRBJ1-1
V gene: TRBV30
CDR3 protein: CAWSVRRRDTEAFF

CDR3 length: 14
clone size: -
J gene: TRBJ1-3
V gene: TRBV2
CDR3 protein: CASRPDSSGNTIYF

CDR3 length: 13
clone size: -
J gene: TRBJ1-1
V gene: TRBV7-3
CDR3 protein: CASSLGMNTEAFF

CDR3 length: 14
clone size: -
J gene: TRBJ2-7
V gene: TRBV5-8
CDR3 protein: CASSSGQEGYEQYF

CDR3 length: 15
clone size: -
J gene: TRBJ2-1
V gene: TRBV18
CDR3 protein: CASSPYQSSYNEQFF

CDR3 length: 14
clone size: -
J gene: TRBJ1-4
V gene: TRBV30
CDR3 protein: CAWRREGRSEKLFF

CDR3 length: 16
clone size: -
J gene: TRBJ2-3
V gene: TRBV5-1
CDR3 protein: CASSTSLAVEVDTQYF

CDR3 length: 13
clone size: -
J gene: TRBJ2-1
V gene: TRBV5-6
CDR3 protein: CASSLRSYNEQFF

CDR3 length: 19
clone size: once
J gene: TRBJ1-2
V gene: TRBV9
CDR3 protein: CASSAPRGGQGGPNYGYTF

CDR3 length: 15
clone size: -
J gene: TRBJ2-2
V gene: TRBV3-1/TRBV3-2
CDR3 protein: CASSQQRMNTGELFF

CDR3 length: 14
clone size: -
J gene: TRBJ2-7
V gene: TRBV19
CDR3 protein: CASSDLAGGYEQYF

CDR3 length: 15
clone size: once
J gene: TRBJ1-6
V gene: TRBV6-5
CDR3 protein: CASSYGSRGDSPLHF